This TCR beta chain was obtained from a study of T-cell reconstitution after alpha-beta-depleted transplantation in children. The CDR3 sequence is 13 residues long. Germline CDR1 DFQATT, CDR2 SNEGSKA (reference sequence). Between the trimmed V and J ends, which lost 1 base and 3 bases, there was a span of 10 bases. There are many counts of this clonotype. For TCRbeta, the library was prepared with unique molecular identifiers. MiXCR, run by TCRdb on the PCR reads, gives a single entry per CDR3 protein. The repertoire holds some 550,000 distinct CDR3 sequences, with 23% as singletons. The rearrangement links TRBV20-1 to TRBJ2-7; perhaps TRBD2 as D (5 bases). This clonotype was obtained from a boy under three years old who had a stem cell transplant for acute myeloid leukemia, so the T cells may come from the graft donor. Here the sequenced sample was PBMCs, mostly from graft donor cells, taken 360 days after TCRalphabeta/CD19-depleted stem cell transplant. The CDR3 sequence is CSARVRGDYEQYV. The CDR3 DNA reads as TGCAGTGCTAGAGTTCGGGGTGACTACGAGCAGTACGTC.